This entry lists 32 T cell receptor beta chains sequenced from one sample in a study of graft-versus-host responses after intestinal transplantation (dated by TCRdb to the early 2020s). Receptor amplification or capture employed the immunoSEQ multiplex PCR assay. TCRdb took over this immuneACCESS table, retaining in-frame rearrangements with V and J assigned. Such tables are incomplete; in checked studies, under half of the missing clones stem from an unresolved V gene, and the remainder is unexplained. The sample includes about 9,200 clones, with under 95% observed a single time. The ten biggest clones cover 2% to 2.5% of the sample. Sequencing was performed on PBMCs, taken just over 42 days after intestinal transplant. These receptors originate from a human patient who received an intestinal transplant, so some T cells may come from the graft donor.

The DNA of the CDR3 is TGTGCCAGCAGTGACGAGATCCCCTACGAGCAGTACTTC. The encoded protein is CASSDEIPYEQYF. The V gene is TRBV6-1, the J gene TRBJ2-7; D remains ambiguous. V was shortened by 3 bases and J by 2 bases, with 8 bases between the two germline ends. The CDR3 loop spans 13 amino acids. CDR1 and CDR2 from the germline V gene are MNHNS and SASEGT.

V gene TRBV19 combines with J gene TRBJ2-7; D is ambiguous. The CDR3 is 12 residues long. CDR1 and CDR2 (germline): LNHDA, SQIVND (reference sequence). The germline V and J ends were trimmed by 5 bases and 2 bases, with 7 bases remaining between them. CDR3 sequence reads: CASSGEPYEQYF. CDR3 nucleotides: TGTGCCAGTAGTGGGGAACCCTACGAGCAGTACTTC.

The chain uses TRBV7-6 and TRBJ2-7; TRBD1 is a possible D gene (6 bases). The germline V gene encodes CDR1 SGHVS and CDR2 FNYEAQ. The germline V and J ends were trimmed by 1 base and 1 base, with 17 bases remaining between them. The CDR3 totals 17 residues. CDR3 region: CASSLDRGFDKSYEQYF. CDR3 DNA: TGTGCCAGCAGCTTAGATAGGGGGTTTGATAAGTCCTACGAGCAGTACTTC.

To note about this clone: One end of the junction varies from germline; a read error may be responsible. This chain connects TRBV7-6 to TRBJ2-7; 7 bases agree with TRBD1. This CDR3 contains 12 residues. Germline-derived CDR1 and CDR2 are SGHVS and FNYEAQ. Here the CDR3 DNA reads TGCGGTACAGGGGTGAGACCCTACGAGCAGTACTTC. This codes for CGTGVRPYEQYF.

This chain connects TRBV2 to TRBJ2-2; perhaps TRBD1 as D (7 bases). CDR3 length equals 13 residues. Germline values: CDR1 SNHLY, CDR2 FYNNEI. Trimming removed 11 bases from V and 5 bases from J, with 15 bases in between. The CDR3 DNA reads as TGTGCCGGGGGGACAGCACTTACCGGGGAGCTGTTTTTT. Its protein is CAGGTALTGELFF.

The gene calls are TRBV10-2 and TRBJ2-5, with 9 positions matching TRBD2. J gave up 1 base and V 7 bases, and 10 bases lay outside the gene matches. Germline V gene data show CDR1 as WSHSY and CDR2 as SAAADI. The length of the CDR3 is 16 residues. CDR3 in DNA: TGCGCCAGCACAACCCGACTAGCGGAAACCCAAGAGACCCAGTACTTC. This gives the protein CASTTRLAETQETQYF.

The chain uses TRBV11-1 and TRBJ2-1, with a tentative D call TRBD1 (5 bases). V lost 5 bases, J lost 7 bases, and 18 bases lay in between. Germline CDR1 and CDR2: SGHAT and FQDESV (reference sequence). CDR3 length equals 15 residues. CDR3 residues: CASSPRGQGLNEQFF. In DNA form, the CDR3 reads TGTGCCAGCAGCCCCCGTGGGCAGGGCCTAAATGAGCAGTTCTTC.

The rearrangement uses TRBV10-2 and TRBJ2-1; unclear D gene. This CDR3 spans 13 amino acids. Germline V lookup: CDR1 WSHSY, CDR2 SAAADI. V lost 4 bases to trimming and J lost 5 bases, with 9 bases between them. The CDR3 nucleotides read TGCGCCAGCAGTGGCCACTTCCACAATGAGCAGTTCTTC. Amino acid sequence: CASSGHFHNEQFF.

DNA of the CDR3: TGTGCCAGCAGCCAAGATCCGACGCTGGGTTCCTATAATTCACCCCTCCACTTT. Amino acid sequence: CASSQDPTLGSYNSPLHF. The chain couples TRBV4-2 to TRBJ1-6; D not resolved. The CDR3 runs 18 residues. Trimming pared 0 bases from V and 1 base from J, leaving 13 bases between. Germline lookup yields CDR1 LGHNA and CDR2 YNFKEQ.

The gene calls are TRBV5-1 and TRBJ2-1, with 8 bases fitting TRBD2. Germline V gene sequence: CDR1 SGHRS, CDR2 YFSETQ. V lost 1 base and J lost 2; bases outside the gene matches: 2. This CDR3 region has 15 residues. CDR3 protein: CASSLLREAYNEQFF. In nucleotides, the CDR3 is TGCGCCAGCAGCTTGCTGCGGGAGGCCTACAATGAGCAGTTCTTC.

The V call is TRBV19, the J call TRBJ1-1, with D possibly matching TRBD1 (5 bases). CDR3 length: 14 residues. Trimming pared 6 bases from V and 2 bases from J, leaving 13 bases between. Germline lookup yields CDR1 LNHDA and CDR2 SQIVND (reference sequence). CDR3 sequence (DNA): TGTGCCAGTAGGTATGAGGGGTCCAACACTGAAGCTTTCTTT. Its translation: CASRYEGSNTEAFF.

V usage is TRBV7-2 and J usage is TRBJ2-7; D not certain. Germline lookup yields CDR1 SGHTA and CDR2 FQGNSA. The CDR3 has 19 residues. V lost 2 bases and J 3 bases, leaving 26 bases between the germline ends. CDR3: CASSLIEWVLDRTNYEQYF. In nucleotides, the CDR3 is TGTGCCAGCAGCTTAATTGAGTGGGTCTTAGACCGAACTAACTACGAGCAGTACTTC.

This chain connects TRBV11-2 to TRBJ2-1; 8 nucleotides match TRBD1. CDR3 length: 14 amino acids. V lost 4 bases, J lost 9 bases, and 8 bases stayed unmatched. CDR1 and CDR2 (germline): SGHAT, FQNNGV. This CDR3 reads CASSSDRGSSEQFF. The DNA for the CDR3 is TGTGCCAGCAGCTCTGACAGGGGATCGAGTGAGCAGTTCTTC.

The chain has TRBV6-5 and TRBJ1-6; 9 nucleotides line up with TRBD1. Germline V gene sequence: CDR1 MNHEY, CDR2 SVGAGI. The V gene end was trimmed by 11 bases and the J gene end by 5 bases; junction bases not matched to a gene: 4. The CDR3 has 13 residues. The CDR3 coding sequence is TGTGCCGTCCGGGACAGGGATAATTCACCCCTCCACTTT. This encodes CAVRDRDNSPLHF.

The chain carries TRBV6-1 and TRBJ1-2; TRBD1 agrees at 11 bases. The CDR3 is 17 residues long. The trim removed 3 bases at V and 5 bases at J, leaving 11 bases unmatched. Per germline, CDR1 MNHNS and CDR2 SASEGT. CDR3 bases: TGTGCCAGCAGTGATCCGGACAGGGGGCGCCTATGGTATGGCTACACCTTC. Translation: CASSDPDRGRLWYGYTF.

This rearrangement joins TRBV15 to TRBJ2-3; 14 nucleotides agree with TRBD2. This CDR3 has 15 amino acids. From germline, CDR1 is LNHNV and CDR2 YYDKDF (reference sequence). J gave up 5 bases and V 9 bases, and 7 bases lay outside the gene matches. DNA for the CDR3: TGTGCCACAACTACGGGACTAGCGGGGGTAGATACGCAGTATTTT. This translates into CATTTGLAGVDTQYF.

The chain carries TRBV15 and TRBJ2-1, with 7 bases identical to TRBD2. Germline V gene data show CDR1 as LNHNV and CDR2 as YYDKDF (reference sequence). This CDR3 spans 16 amino acids. The ends lost 0 bases at V and 6 bases at J; junction bases unmatched: 8. The CDR3 DNA sequence: TGTGCCACCAGCAGAGATCCCAGCGGGGTAAGCAATGAGCAGTTCTTC. Protein product: CATSRDPSGVSNEQFF.

The chain joins TRBV28 to TRBJ1-3, with no clear D. The CDR3 runs 11 residues. The germline V and J ends were trimmed by 4 bases and 8 bases, with 6 bases remaining between them. Germline V gives CDR1 MDHEN, CDR2 SYDVKM. The CDR3 nucleotides are TGTGCCAGCAGTTCATACCACACCATATATTTT. Its translation: CASSSYHTIYF.

The chain links TRBV5-6 to TRBJ1-1; the match to TRBD1 covers 7 bases. The CDR3 is made up of 18 amino acids. The germline gives CDR1 SGHDT, CDR2 YYEEEE. Trimming took 1 base from V and 0 from J; bases not matched to a gene: 12. For the CDR3, the DNA is TGTGCCAGCAGCTTGTCGGTACGGGACAGAGTCATGAACACTGAAGCTTTCTTT. It is translated as CASSLSVRDRVMNTEAFF.

This chain joins TRBV13 and TRBJ2-7, with D possibly being TRBD1 or TRBD2 (5 bases each). Germline loops: CDR1 PRHDT, CDR2 FYEKMQ (reference sequence). V lost 5 bases, J lost 3 bases, and 14 bases lay in between. The CDR3 runs 14 residues. CDR3 coding DNA: TGTGCCAGCAGCGCGACCGGGGACGACTACGAGCAGTACTTC. It encodes CASSATGDDYEQYF.

The V call is TRBV6-5, the J call TRBJ2-7; 12 nucleotides match TRBD2. The CDR3 has 14 residues. Germline CDR1 is MNHEY and CDR2 is SVGAGI. V lost 0 bases, J lost 6 bases, and 0 bases stayed unmatched. The CDR3 is CASSYSLAGGEQYF. CDR3 in DNA: TGTGCCAGCAGTTACTCACTAGCGGGAGGCGAGCAGTACTTC.

The J gene is TRBJ2-5, the V gene TRBV28; 9 bases are a match to TRBD2. Trimming cost V 4 bases and J 4 bases; bases outside gene matches: 16. CDR3 size: 18 residues. CDR1 and CDR2 (germline): MDHEN, SYDVKM. CDR3 loop: CASSSQRWVSGSLETQYF. The DNA of the CDR3 is TGTGCCAGCAGTTCACAAAGGTGGGTTAGCGGGAGCTTAGAGACCCAGTACTTC.

The chain carries TRBV30 and TRBJ2-3; TRBD1 aligns across 7 bases. CDR1 and CDR2 (germline): GTSNPN, SVGIG (reference sequence). CDR3 length equals 15 residues. V lost 2 bases, J lost 3 bases, and 8 bases stayed unmatched. Here the CDR3 reads CAWSTTGAFTDTQYF. The CDR3 coding sequence is TGTGCCTGGAGTACAACAGGGGCTTTTACAGATACGCAGTATTTT.

This rearrangement joins TRBV6-5 to TRBJ1-3; D unclear. The ends were cut back, 6 bases at V and 3 bases at J, with 12 bases in the middle. The CDR3 contains 14 residues. Germline V gene lookup returns CDR1 MNHEY and CDR2 SVGAGI. CDR3 sequence reads: CASSQPEYGNTIYF. The CDR3 coding sequence is TGTGCCAGCAGCCAACCGGAATATGGAAACACCATATATTTT.

V usage is TRBV9 and J usage is TRBJ1-2; the match to TRBD1 covers 8 bases. Germline CDR1 is SGDLS and CDR2 is YYNGEE. This CDR3 is built from 15 residues. Losses at the gene ends were 3 bases for V and 4 bases for J; bases not matched to a gene: 8. The CDR3 DNA is TGTGCCAGCAGCGGCGGACAGGGTTTTATCTATGGCTACACCTTC. Translation: CASSGGQGFIYGYTF.

The chain is built from TRBV30 and TRBJ2-7; 11 nucleotides match TRBD2. The DNA end lines up better with TRBJ2-5; the J call may be wrong. CDR3 length: 14 residues. Per germline, CDR1 GTSNPN and CDR2 SVGIG (reference sequence). The CDR3 sequence: CAWAKGLAEETQYF. The DNA for the CDR3 is TGTGCCTGGGCAAAGGGACTAGCGGAAGAGACCCAGTACTTC.

This chain joins TRBV25-1 and TRBJ2-1, with D unclear. Germline-derived CDR1 and CDR2 are MGHDK and SYGVNS. V lost 2 bases and J lost 7, with 9 bases in between. The CDR3 sequence is 13 residues long. CDR3 nucleotide sequence: TGTGCCAGCAGTGAAAGAGCGCGGAATGAGCAGTTCTTC. Amino acids: CASSERARNEQFF.

The chain is built from TRBV15 and TRBJ2-2, with D perhaps matching TRBD1 (6 bases). With 9 bases removed from V and 4 bases from J, the gap between germline ends came to 15 bases. The CDR3 is 14 amino acids. Germline V gene sequence: CDR1 LNHNV, CDR2 YYDKDF (reference sequence). DNA of the CDR3: TGTGCCACTGGAACCGGACAGCGCACCGGGGAGCTGTTTTTT. The encoded protein is CATGTGQRTGELFF.

The chain employs TRBV7-3 and TRBJ1-1, with a possible D match to TRBD1 (6 bases). Germline lookup yields CDR1 SGHTA and CDR2 FQGTGA. V lost 5 bases, J lost 0 bases, and 25 bases lay in between. The CDR3 runs 19 residues. CDR3 nucleotides: TGTGCCAGCAGCCCCAGGGGTCGGGTAGGGGGAGGGCTGAACACTGAAGCTTTCTTT. Translation: CASSPRGRVGGGLNTEAFF.

The V call is TRBV28, the J call TRBJ1-6, with D uncertain. Germline assignment: CDR1 MDHEN and CDR2 SYDVKM. The V end was cut by 3 bases, the J end by 7 bases, with 10 bases between. The length of the CDR3 is 14 residues. The CDR3: CASSFSRGNSPLHF. The CDR3 coding sequence is TGTGCCAGCAGTTTTTCGAGAGGAAATTCACCCCTCCACTTT.

The rearrangement joins TRBV7-7 to TRBJ2-5, with D perhaps given as TRBD1 or TRBD2 (5 bases each). CDR3 length: 15 amino acids. Germline V lookup: CDR1 SSHAT, CDR2 FNYEAQ (reference sequence). V was shortened by 5 bases and J by 1 base, with 14 bases between the two germline ends. The CDR3 nucleotides are TGTGCCAGCAGCCGAAACCGGGACCCCCAAGAGACCCAGTACTTC. Its protein product is CASSRNRDPQETQYF.

CDR3 sequence reads: CASSRRQGAWNEQFF. CDR3 nucleotides: TGTGCCAGCAGCCGGAGACAGGGGGCCTGGAATGAGCAGTTCTTC. This chain uses TRBV7-2 with TRBJ2-1, with 10 bases that match TRBD1. CDR3 length: 15 amino acids. Germline V gene data show CDR1 as SGHTA and CDR2 as FQGNSA. Trimming at V came to 5 bases and at J to 7 bases, leaving 8 bases not matched to a gene.